The next 11 T cell receptor beta chains were all read from a single sample in a study of blood T cell repertoires in COVID-19. TCRdb's table, derived via immunoSEQ multiplex PCR, lists solely in-frame clones and lacks some. The top ten clones hold 5.5% to 8% of a sample with 150,000 to 200,000 clones, approximately 83% of them seen once. Material for sequencing was peripheral blood. Source of these receptors: a woman aged 35 to 49 with COVID-19, enrolled during active disease.

The chain combines TRBV9 with TRBJ1-1, with D perhaps matching TRBD1 (5 bases). Trimming cost V 1 base and J 3 bases, with 13 bases left between them. Germline CDR1 and CDR2: SGDLS and YYNGEE. This CDR3 is 15 amino acids long. The chain's CDR3 is CASSVLQALDTEAFF. The CDR3 coding sequence is TGTGCCAGCAGCGTATTACAGGCCTTGGACACTGAAGCTTTCTTT.

The chain carries TRBV6-5 and TRBJ2-1, with 8 bases aligning to TRBD2. V lost 6 bases and J lost 6; bases outside the gene matches: 4. Looked up from germline, CDR1 is MNHEY and CDR2 is SVGAGI. The CDR3 totals 13 residues. The CDR3 bases are TGTGCCAGCAGAATAGCGGGACCCAATGAGCAGTTCTTC. Its protein product is CASRIAGPNEQFF.

CDR3 in DNA: TGTGCCAGCAGCTTGATGGAGAACATGAACACTGAAGCTTTCTTT. Its protein product is CASSLMENMNTEAFF. J is TRBJ1-1 and V is TRBV5-6, with D unresolved. Germline V lookup: CDR1 SGHDT, CDR2 YYEEEE. The CDR3 totals 15 residues. Between the trimmed V and J ends, which lost 1 base and 0 bases, there was a span of 10 bases. Together with reference TRBV5-6 and TRBJ1-1, the CDR3 gives the full variable domain: DAGVTQSPTHLIKTRGQQVTLRCSPKSGHDTVSWYQQALGQGPQFIFQYYEEEERQRGNFPDRFSGHQFPNYSSELNVNALLLGDSALYLCASSLMENMNTEAFFGQGTRLTVV.

This chain links TRBV7-9 with TRBJ2-2, with D tentatively TRBD2 (5 bases). CDR1 and CDR2 (germline): SEHNR, FQNEAQ (reference sequence). Trimming pared 4 bases from V and 3 bases from J, leaving 18 bases between. The CDR3 loop spans 17 amino acids. In nucleotides, the CDR3 is TGTGCCAGCAGCTCTTATAAGGCTAGCAGCTACACCGGGGAGCTGTTTTTT. It yields the protein CASSSYKASSYTGELFF.

This rearrangement joins TRBV28 to TRBJ2-7; maybe TRBD2 (7 bases). CDR3 length equals 16 residues. Germline assignment: CDR1 MDHEN and CDR2 SYDVKM. The ends were cut back, 0 bases at V and 2 bases at J, with 14 bases in the middle. CDR3 bases: TGTGCCAGCAGTTTATGGGGGGGGACAATGACCTACGAGCAGTACTTC. Its translation: CASSLWGGTMTYEQYF.

The V gene is TRBV9, the J gene TRBJ2-3, with TRBD2 as a possible D gene (6 bases). Germline CDR1 is SGDLS and CDR2 is YYNGEE. The CDR3 totals 15 residues. V lost 0 bases and J lost 6, with 14 bases in between. The CDR3 is CASSVGRLVSDTQYF. The DNA for the CDR3 is TGTGCCAGCAGCGTAGGGAGACTAGTCTCCGATACGCAGTATTTT.

As regards this clone: Mismatch with germline at one junction end may stem from a read error. This sequence joins TRBV5-1 and TRBJ2-7; 10 nucleotides align to TRBD1. The CDR3 contains 15 residues. The germline V gene has CDR1 SGHRS and CDR2 YFSETQ. CDR3 region: CASSGAGTGDRSAVF. The CDR3 DNA is TGCGCCAGCAGCGGGGCCGGGACAGGGGACCGGTCCGCAGTCTTC.

This chain uses TRBV18 with TRBJ1-1, with D maybe TRBD1 (5 bases). Per the germline V gene, CDR1 is KGHSH and CDR2 is LQKENI. Trimming took 3 bases from V and 3 from J, leaving 11 bases between them. The CDR3 has 14 amino acids. CDR3 sequence: CASSPPGTYTEAFF. The CDR3 region has the DNA TGTGCCAGCTCACCGCCAGGGACTTACACTGAAGCTTTCTTT.

The J gene is TRBJ1-2, the V gene TRBV9; D gene uncertain. The CDR3 is 12 residues long. Trimming removed 1 base from V and 8 bases from J, with 9 bases in between. Looked up from germline, CDR1 is SGDLS and CDR2 is YYNGEE. The CDR3 sequence is CASSVRSGGYTF. The DNA for the CDR3 is TGTGCCAGCAGCGTAAGGAGCGGCGGCTACACCTTC.

V gene TRBV5-1 combines with J gene TRBJ1-3; 7 nucleotides match TRBD1. This CDR3 is built from 15 residues. The germline CDR1 and CDR2 sequences are SGHRS and YFSETQ. Trimming at V came to 3 bases and at J to 0 bases, leaving 3 bases not matched to a gene. In nucleotides, the CDR3 is TGCGCCAGCAGCTGGGACAGCTTCTCTGGAAACACCATATATTTT. Translation: CASSWDSFSGNTIYF.

V usage is TRBV5-4 and J usage is TRBJ2-2, with 7 nucleotides matching TRBD1. This CDR3 contains 12 residues. J lost 9 bases, V lost 4 bases, and 3 bases had no gene match. Germline CDR1 is SGHNT and CDR2 is YYREEE (reference sequence). CDR3 sequence: CASSPGGWELFF. CDR3 in DNA: TGTGCCAGCAGCCCAGGGGGTTGGGAGCTGTTTTTT. Full variable domain (rest looked up from reference TRBV5-4 and TRBJ2-2): ETGVTQSPTHLIKTRGQQVTLRCSSQSGHNTVSWYQQALGQGPQFIFQYYREEENGRGNFPPRFSGLQFPNYSSELNVNALELDDSALYLCASSPGGWELFFGEGSRLTVL.